This T cell receptor (beta chain) was observed in a study of human T cells and chemical hapten exposure. As for this clonotype: Its antigen remains unknown.

Attachment of unique molecular identifiers to individual cDNA molecules was performed in the library. TCRdb used MiXCR to reprocess the RACE reads, holding one entry per CDR3 protein. The data hold approximately 84,000 distinct CDR3 sequences, with 10% to 13% observed a single time. Study results and limitations: Large CDR3 similarity clusters arose significantly more often from expanded TCRs than from controls.

The CDR3 has 11 amino acids. Germline V lookup: CDR1 DFQATT, CDR2 SNEGSKA (reference sequence). V lost 8 bases and J lost 4, with 11 bases in between. Time point meaning: patch test 2, 6 weeks after DPC sensitization. Specified treatment: therapeutic diphenylcyclopropenone sensitization with weekly scalp DPC. Here the sequenced sample was whole blood, taken in connection with sensitization to the hapten diphenylcyclopropenone (DPC). The sequence was obtained from a woman in her twenties or thirties with alopecia areata. Some clones in this sample may be carry-over from other donors' samples. V and J are TRBV20-1 and TRBJ2-5; TRBD2 might be the D (5 bases). CDR3 protein: CSSYEGETQYF. The CDR3, as DNA: TGCAGTTCTTATGAGGGAGAGACCCAGTACTTC.